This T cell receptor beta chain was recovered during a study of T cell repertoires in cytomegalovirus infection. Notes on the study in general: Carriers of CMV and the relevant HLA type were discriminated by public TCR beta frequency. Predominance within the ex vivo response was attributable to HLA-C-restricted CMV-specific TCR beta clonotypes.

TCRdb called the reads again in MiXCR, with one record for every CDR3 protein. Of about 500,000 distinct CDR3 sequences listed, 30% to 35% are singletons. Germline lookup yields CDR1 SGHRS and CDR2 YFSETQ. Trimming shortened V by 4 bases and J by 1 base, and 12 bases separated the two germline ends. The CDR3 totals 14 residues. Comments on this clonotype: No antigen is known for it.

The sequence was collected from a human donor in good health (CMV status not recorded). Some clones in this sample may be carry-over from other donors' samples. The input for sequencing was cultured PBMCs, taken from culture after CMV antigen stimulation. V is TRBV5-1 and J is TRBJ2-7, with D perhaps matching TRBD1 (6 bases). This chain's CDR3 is CASSDNRVSYEQYF. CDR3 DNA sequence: TGCGCCAGCAGCGATAACAGGGTGTCCTACGAGCAGTACTTC.